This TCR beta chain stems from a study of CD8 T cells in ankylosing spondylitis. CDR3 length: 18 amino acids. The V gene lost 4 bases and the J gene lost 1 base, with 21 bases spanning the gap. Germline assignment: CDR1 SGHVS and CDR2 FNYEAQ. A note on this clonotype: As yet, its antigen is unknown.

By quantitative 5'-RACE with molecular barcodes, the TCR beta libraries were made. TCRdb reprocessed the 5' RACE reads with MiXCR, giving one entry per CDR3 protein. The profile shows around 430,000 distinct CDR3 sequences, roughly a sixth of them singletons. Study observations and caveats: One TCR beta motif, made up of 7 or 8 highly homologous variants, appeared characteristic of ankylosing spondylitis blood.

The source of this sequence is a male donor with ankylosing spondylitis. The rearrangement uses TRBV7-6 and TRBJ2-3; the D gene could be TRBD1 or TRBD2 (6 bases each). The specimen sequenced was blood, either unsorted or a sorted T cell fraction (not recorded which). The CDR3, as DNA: TGTGCCAGCAGCTCCGAGGGGGGATTCATCTCCCGCACAGATACGCAGTATTTT. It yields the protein CASSSEGGFISRTDTQYF.